This is a list of T cell receptor beta chains from one sample in a study of cytomegalovirus exposure and HLA in healthy donors. The table came from immunoSEQ multiplex PCR; TCRdb's copy has only in-frame clones and leaves some out. There are 150,000 or so clones in the sample; around 80% occur only once, and roughly 13% lies in the top ten. The source material was PBMCs. The receptors stem from a man aged 25-40 years in good health and CMV-seropositive. CDR3s include the opening cysteine and the closing phenylalanine or tryptophan. D genes are given only for firm matches. Clone size is not always given. Where it is, it says once, few, many or a class for expanded clones.

TRBJ2-1,NA,TRBV7-9,NA,CASSSSRSEQFF,TGTGCCAGCAGCTCTTCCAGAAGTGAGCAGTTCTTC
TRBJ2-5,TRBD1,TRBV7-6,NA,CASSSSLTGAVRETQYF,TGTGCCAGCAGCTCTAGTTTGACAGGGGCGGTTCGAGAGACCCAGTACTTC
TRBJ2-1,TRBD2,TRBV2,NA,CASSDGPLNPAGAVSEQFF,TGTGCCAGCAGTGACGGGCCCCTAAACCCAGCGGGAGCTGTCAGTGAGCAGTTCTTC
TRBJ2-7,NA,TRBV4-1,NA,CASSRESWEEYEQYF,TGCGCCAGCAGCCGCGAGTCGTGGGAGGAGTACGAGCAGTACTTC
TRBJ2-7,TRBD2,TRBV23-1,NA,CASSQSMGGSSYEQYF,TGCGCCAGCAGTCAATCTATGGGGGGGAGCTCCTACGAGCAGTACTTC
TRBJ2-1,NA,TRBV7-2,NA,CASSLAGRSYNEQFF,TGTGCCAGCAGCTTAGCGGGGCGCTCCTACAATGAGCAGTTCTTC
TRBJ2-1,TRBD2,TRBV7-2,NA,CASSWTSGSLPEQFF,TGTGCCAGCAGCTGGACTAGCGGCAGTCTACCCGAGCAGTTCTTC
TRBJ2-2,TRBD1,TRBV29-1,once,CSVLGMSEGQGYFWCTGELFF,TGCAGCGTCTTGGGGATGTCGGAGGGACAGGGTTATTTTTGGTGTACCGGGGAGCTGTTTTTT
TRBJ2-1,TRBD2,TRBV28,NA,CASSLSTSGNNEQFF,TGTGCCAGCAGTTTATCGACTAGCGGGAACAATGAGCAGTTCTTC
TRBJ2-1,NA,TRBV21-1,NA,CASSKPSGSKSYNEQFF,TGTGCCAGCAGCAAGCCTAGCGGGAGTAAGTCCTACAATGAGCAGTTCTTC
TRBJ2-1,TRBD1,TRBV2,NA,CASSEPQGQANNEQFF,TGTGCCAGCAGTGAACCCCAGGGACAGGCAAACAATGAGCAGTTCTTC
TRBJ2-4,NA,TRBV28,NA,CASSLPSGLAKNIQYF,TGTGCCAGCAGTTTACCCTCCGGGTTAGCCAAAAACATTCAGTACTTC
TRBJ1-1,NA,TRBV18,NA,CASSPYEDRNTEAFF,TGTGCCAGCTCACCTTATGAGGACAGGAACACTGAAGCTTTCTTT
TRBJ2-7,TRBD2,TRBV5-4,NA,CASSPRAGGMYEQYF,TGTGCCAGCAGCCCGCGGGCGGGAGGGATGTACGAGCAGTACTTC
TRBJ2-2,NA,TRBV29-1,NA,CSVEASSGELFF,TGCAGCGTTGAGGCATCGTCGGGGGAGCTGTTTTTT
TRBJ2-3,TRBD1,TRBV29-1,NA,CSVGQGVSDTQYF,TGCAGCGTTGGACAGGGGGTGTCAGATACGCAGTATTTT
TRBJ2-7,NA,TRBV7-9,few,CASRSGQSYEQYF,TGTGCCAGCAGATCCGGACAGTCCTACGAGCAGTACTTC
TRBJ2-3,NA,TRBV5-8,NA,CASSPYWGDTDTQYF,TGTGCCAGCAGCCCGTACTGGGGGGACACAGATACGCAGTATTTT
TRBJ2-1,NA,TRBV28,NA,CASRFGTDYNEQFF,TGTGCCAGCAGATTCGGGACTGACTACAATGAGCAGTTCTTC
TRBJ2-7,TRBD1,TRBV11-3,NA,CASSPPGQGYEQYF,TGTGCCAGCAGCCCCCCAGGACAGGGATACGAGCAGTACTTC